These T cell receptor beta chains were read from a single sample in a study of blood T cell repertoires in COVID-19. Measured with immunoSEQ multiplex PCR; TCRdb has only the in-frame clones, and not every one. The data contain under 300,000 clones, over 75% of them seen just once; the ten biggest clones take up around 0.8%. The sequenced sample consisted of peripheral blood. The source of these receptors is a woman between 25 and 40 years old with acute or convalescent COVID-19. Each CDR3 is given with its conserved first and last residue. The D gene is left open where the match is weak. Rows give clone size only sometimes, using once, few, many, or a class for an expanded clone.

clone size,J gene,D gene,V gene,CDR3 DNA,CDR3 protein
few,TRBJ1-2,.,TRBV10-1,TGCGCCACCGAGACAGGACAGTATGGCTACACCTTC,CATETGQYGYTF
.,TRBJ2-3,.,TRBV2,TGTGCCAGCCAGGCACCGGGACTGCCTCGGGATACGCAGTATTTT,CASQAPGLPRDTQYF
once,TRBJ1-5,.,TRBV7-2,TGTGCCAGCAGCTTAGGGCAGGGCAATCAGCCCCAGCATTTT,CASSLGQGNQPQHF
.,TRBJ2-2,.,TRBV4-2,TGTGCCAGCAGCCAAGAGGGCAGGAACACCGGGGAGCTGTTTTTT,CASSQEGRNTGELFF
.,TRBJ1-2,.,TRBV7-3,TGTGCCAGCAGCTTAACTGGGACACTTAACTATGGCTACACCTTC,CASSLTGTLNYGYTF
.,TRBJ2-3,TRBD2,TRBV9,TGTGCCAGCAGCGTAGGGCTAGCGGGGTATTCTAGCACAGATACGCAGTATTTT,CASSVGLAGYSSTDTQYF
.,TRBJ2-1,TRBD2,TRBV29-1,TGCAGCGTTCTAGCGGGAGGGGACAATGAGCAGTTCTTC,CSVLAGGDNEQFF
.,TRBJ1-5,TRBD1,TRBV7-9,TGTGCCAGCAGCCTATATGGGACAGGGGGCGGGCAGCCCCAGCATTTT,CASSLYGTGGGQPQHF
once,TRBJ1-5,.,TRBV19,TGTGCCAGTAGTAGGGCACAGACAATCAATCAGCCCCAGCATTTT,CASSRAQTINQPQHF
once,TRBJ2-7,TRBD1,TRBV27,TGTGCCAGCAGTCCCTCGGGACAGTTTTACGAGCAGTACTTC,CASSPSGQFYEQYF
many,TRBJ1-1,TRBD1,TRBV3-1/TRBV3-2,TGTGCCAGCAGTCACCGGGACAGGGGTCTGGCTGAAGCTTTCTTT,CASSHRDRGLAEAFF
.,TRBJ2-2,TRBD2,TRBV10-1,TGCGCCAGCAGTGTGACTAGCGGGATGAACACCGGGGAGCTGTTTTTT,CASSVTSGMNTGELFF
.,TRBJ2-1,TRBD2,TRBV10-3,TGTGCCATTACTAGCGGGGAGAGCTCCTACAATGAGCAGTTCTTC,CAITSGESSYNEQFF
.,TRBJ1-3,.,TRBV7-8,TGTGCCAGCAGCCTAGTGGGCAGTCATACCAGAAACACCATATATTTT,CASSLVGSHTRNTIYF
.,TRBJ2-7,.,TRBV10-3,TGTGCCATCAGTGTATCCCCTTACGAGCAGTACTTC,CAISVSPYEQYF
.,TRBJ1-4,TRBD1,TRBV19,TGTGCCAGTAGTCGGACAGGGGGTAATGAAAAACTGTTTTTT,CASSRTGGNEKLFF
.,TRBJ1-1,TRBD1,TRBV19,TGTGCCAGTAGTGTCGACAGGGGAGAAGCTTTCTTT,CASSVDRGEAFF
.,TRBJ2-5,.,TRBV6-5,TGTGCCAGCAGTTACTCTGGACACAGGACAGAGACCCAGTACTTC,CASSYSGHRTETQYF
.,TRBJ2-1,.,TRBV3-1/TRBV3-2,TGTGCCAGCAGCTACGCTAGCCCCCTAGGCAATGAGCAGTTCTTC,CASSYASPLGNEQFF
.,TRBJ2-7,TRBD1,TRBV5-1,TGCGCCAGCAGCTTTGGACAGGGGTCCTACGAGCAGTACTTC,CASSFGQGSYEQYF